What follows is one T cell receptor beta chain and its context. Per the original data handling: It was from reference gene primer amplification that nucleated cell counts were estimated. This table comes from immunoSEQ multiplex PCR, and its TCRdb copy is limited to in-frame clones, with some not included. The V and J calls and clone size are taken from that table; D and trimming were inferred from the DNA. Of roughly 120,000 clones detected, under 90% appear once; the ten largest clones hold 6.6%. These data are taken from a study of blood T cell repertoires in COVID-19. About the study: COVID-19 samples collected from the United States, Italy and Spain covered acute and convalescent phases. PBMCs, B-cell-depleted T cells, or T cells were the source of the cDNA or gDNA that made up the material.

V lost 6 bases and J lost 1, with 12 bases in between. Germline V gene sequence: CDR1 MNHEY, CDR2 SVGAGI. This CDR3 region has 14 residues. This receptor was identified in a woman aged 50 to 60 with acute or convalescent COVID-19. The chain is built from TRBV6-5 and TRBJ1-1; tentative D call: TRBD1 (5 bases). What was sequenced was peripheral blood. CDR3 residues: CASRSLTENTEAFF. DNA of the CDR3: TGTGCCAGCAGGTCGCTGACAGAGAACACTGAAGCTTTCTTT.